A selection of T cell receptor beta chains follows, all from one sample in a study of blood T cells in healthy people across ages. One entry per CDR3 protein, called by TCRdb with MiXCR from the 5' RACE reads. This repertoire shows about 680,000 distinct CDR3 sequences, about half found once; its top ten account for about a third. Input material: blood. The receptors originated from a woman aged 55-70 years in good health. CDR3s include the opening cysteine and the closing phenylalanine or tryptophan. Each record gives: CDR3 length, V gene, D gene, J gene, clone size, CDR3 protein, CDR3 DNA. A D gene is named only where the DNA matches it firmly. Rows give clone size only sometimes, using once, few, many, or a class for an expanded clone.

14	TRBV18	.	TRBJ2-7	.	CASSPGGQSVEQYF	TGTGCCAGCTCACCTGGCGGACAGTCGGTCGAGCAGTACTTC
16	TRBV2	.	TRBJ2-7	few	CASSVEGRDNNYEQYF	TGTGCCAGCAGTGTCGAGGGCCGGGACAACAACTACGAGCAGTACTTC
13	TRBV19	.	TRBJ2-3	.	CASRSGWADTQYF	TGTGCCAGTAGAAGCGGGTGGGCAGATACGCAGTATTTT
15	TRBV7-2	.	TRBJ2-7	.	CASSILVGSYNEQYF	TGTGCCAGCAGCATCCTGGTAGGGTCTTACAATGAGCAGTACTTC
17	TRBV18	.	TRBJ1-1	.	CASSPAQGLNPNTEAFF	TGTGCCAGCTCACCAGCCCAGGGACTAAATCCGAACACTGAAGCTTTCTTT
14	TRBV7-6	.	TRBJ1-4	.	CASSLAGPNEKLFF	TGTGCCAGCAGCTTAGCTGGGCCTAATGAAAAACTGTTTTTT
14	TRBV4-2	.	TRBJ2-7	once	CASSRDGVSYERYF	TGTGCCAGCAGCCGGGACGGTGTTTCCTACGAGCGGTACTTC
18	TRBV20-1	.	TRBJ2-6	once	CSARFSTRRNSGANVLTF	TGCAGTGCTAGATTCTCCACGCGGCGGAACTCTGGGGCCAACGTCCTGACTTTC
11	TRBV6-6	.	TRBJ2-5	.	CVSSRGETQYF	TGTGTCAGCAGTAGGGGGGAGACCCAGTACTTC
14	TRBV2	.	TRBJ1-1	.	CASSEWVANTEAFF	TGTGCCAGCAGTGAATGGGTGGCGAACACTGAAGCTTTCTTT
12	TRBV29-1	.	TRBJ2-5	few	CSVEAPGETQYF	TGCAGCGTTGAAGCGCCTGGGGAGACCCAGTACTTC
15	TRBV6-5	.	TRBJ2-2	.	CASSYPGSLTGELFF	TGTGCCAGCAGTTACCCAGGGAGCTTAACCGGGGAGCTGTTTTTT
14	TRBV7-9	.	TRBJ2-7	.	CASSLGGVLCEQYF	TGTGCCAGCAGCTTAGGGGGGGTACTATGCGAGCAGTACTTC
15	TRBV21-1	.	TRBJ2-4	few	CASSSSGSEMDIQYF	TGTGCCAGCAGCAGTAGCGGGAGTGAGATGGACATTCAGTACTTC
18	TRBV3-1	TRBD2	TRBJ2-3	.	CASSQQGLAGGFSDTQYF	TGTGCCAGCAGCCAACAAGGACTAGCGGGAGGATTCTCAGATACGCAGTATTTT
13	TRBV27	TRBD1	TRBJ1-2	few	CASFGQGGYGYTF	TGTGCCAGTTTCGGACAGGGAGGCTATGGCTACACCTTC
14	TRBV7-9	TRBD1	TRBJ2-5	few	CASRLTGTAETQYF	TGTGCCAGCAGATTGACAGGGACAGCGGAGACCCAGTACTTC
16	TRBV20-1	.	TRBJ2-3	many	CSALLAFTRVGDTQYF	TGCAGTGCACTTTTGGCTTTTACGCGGGTGGGGGATACGCAGTATTTT
11	TRBV20-1	.	TRBJ2-5	.	CSAGRGETQYF	TGCAGTGCTGGTAGAGGAGAGACCCAGTACTTC
24	TRBV27	.	TRBJ1-5	.	CASSLVSGGNTEAFFGQGNQPQHF	.
16	TRBV10-2	.	TRBJ2-7	.	CASSEPGTISSYEQYF	TGCGCCAGCAGTGAGCCGGGGACCATAAGCTCCTACGAGCAGTACTTC
15	TRBV11-2	.	TRBJ2-5	.	CASSLDGGVGRTQYF	TGTGCCAGCAGCTTAGATGGGGGAGTTGGGAGGACCCAGTACTTC
17	TRBV4-3	TRBD2	TRBJ2-1	.	CASSLRTSGNSHNEQFF	TGCGCCAGCAGCTTGCGGACTAGCGGGAATTCCCACAATGAGCAGTTCTTC
13	TRBV20-1	.	TRBJ2-5	.	CSASDRSGETQYF	TGCAGTGCTTCAGACCGATCCGGTGAGACCCAGTACTTC
12	TRBV2	.	TRBJ2-7	.	CASSPNPYEQYF	TGTGCCAGCAGTCCCAACCCCTACGAGCAGTACTTC
14	TRBV25-1	.	TRBJ1-5	.	CASSESGGNQPQHF	TGTGCCAGCAGTGAATCGGGTGGGAATCAGCCCCAGCATTTT
14	TRBV6-5	.	TRBJ1-4	few	CASRQGYLNEKLFF	TGTGCCAGCAGGCAAGGGTACCTCAATGAAAAACTGTTTTTT
14	TRBV25-1	.	TRBJ2-1	few	CASSDRQPYNEQFF	TGTGCCAGCAGTGACCGACAGCCTTACAATGAGCAGTTCTTC
16	TRBV4-2	.	TRBJ2-5	few	CASSQVGLSFHNEQYF	TGTGCCAGCAGCCAAGTCGGACTCTCATTTCACAATGAGCAGTACTTC
13	TRBV2	.	TRBJ2-4	.	CASRESDTSLQYF	TGTGCCAGCAGGGAATCGGACACCAGCCTTCAGTACTTC
13	TRBV2	TRBD1	TRBJ2-7	.	CASSEAGQGVQYF	TGTGCCAGCAGTGAAGCCGGACAGGGGGTGCAGTACTTC
16	TRBV12-3/TRBV12-4	TRBD2	TRBJ2-1	few	CASSRQLAGGPDEQFF	TGTGCCAGCAGCCGTCAACTAGCGGGAGGGCCCGATGAGCAGTTCTTC
14	TRBV7-2	TRBD1	TRBJ1-2	few	CASSARTGRYGYTF	TGTGCCAGCAGCGCCCGGACAGGTCGTTATGGCTACACCTTC
16	TRBV4-2	TRBD1	TRBJ1-6	few	CASSQDRSSYNSPLHF	TGTGCCAGCAGCCAGGACAGGAGCTCCTATAATTCACCCCTCCACTTT
15	TRBV7-9	TRBD1	TRBJ2-3	.	CASSRQGISTDTQYF	TGTGCCAGCAGTCGACAGGGGATAAGCACAGATACGCAGTATTTT
17	TRBV18	.	TRBJ2-7	many	CASSPGLGKLNSYEQYF	TGTGCCAGCTCACCGGGGTTGGGCAAACTGAACTCCTACGAGCAGTACTTC
18	TRBV4-1	.	TRBJ2-1	.	CASSHRIRGVSSYNEQFF	TGCGCCAGCAGCCACCGGATTCGCGGGGTGAGCTCCTACAATGAGCAGTTCTTC
16	TRBV4-2	TRBD2	TRBJ2-7	few	CASSQTQTSGSYEQYF	TGTGCCAGCAGCCAAACACAGACTAGCGGGAGCTACGAGCAGTACTTC
13	TRBV18	.	TRBJ2-7	.	CASGGKAVLQQYF	TGTGCCAGCGGGGGGAAAGCGGTTCTCCAGCAGTACTTC
16	TRBV7-9	TRBD2	TRBJ2-5	.	CASRQRGLAGEETQYF	TGTGCCAGCAGGCAAAGGGGACTAGCGGGAGAAGAGACCCAGTACTTC
17	TRBV28	.	TRBJ2-4	.	CASRPRDRGIAKNIQYF	TGTGCCAGCAGGCCGCGTGACAGAGGGATAGCCAAAAACATTCAGTACTTC
17	TRBV5-1	TRBD1	TRBJ2-6	.	CASSPAQGHTGANVLTF	TGCGCCAGCAGCCCGGCACAGGGGCATACTGGGGCCAACGTCCTGACTTTC
16	TRBV5-1	.	TRBJ1-1	many	CASSPTPPREGTEAFF	TGCGCCAGCAGCCCTACTCCACCCCGGGAGGGCACTGAAGCTTTCTTT
14	TRBV10-3	.	TRBJ2-5	.	CAISDPAREETQYF	TGTGCCATCAGTGACCCCGCTAGGGAAGAGACCCAGTACTTC
14	TRBV6-1	TRBD1	TRBJ2-2	.	CASGGQVKAGELFF	TGTGCCAGCGGGGGACAGGTGAAGGCCGGGGAGCTGTTTTTT
12	TRBV20-1	.	TRBJ2-7	.	CSATGTGFVQYF	TGCAGTGCTACCGGAACAGGGTTCGTGCAGTACTTC
16	TRBV7-2	.	TRBJ2-7	.	CASSLGGQQGSYEQYF	TGTGCCAGCAGCTTAGGGGGCCAACAGGGCTCCTACGAGCAGTACTTC
14	TRBV3-1	.	TRBJ2-1	few	CASSQAGRYNEQFF	TGTGCCAGCAGCCAGGCGGGGCGATACAATGAGCAGTTCTTC
14	TRBV6-5	.	TRBJ1-2	.	CASSSAGTFYGYTF	TGTGCCAGCAGTTCGGCGGGCACGTTTTATGGCTACACCTTC
18	TRBV3-1	.	TRBJ1-2	once	CASSQGSGVIQGTYGYTF	TGTGCCAGCAGCCAAGGGTCTGGGGTTATTCAGGGAACCTATGGCTACACCTTC
13	TRBV7-9	.	TRBJ1-5	.	CASTRGSNQPQHF	TGTGCCAGCACCAGGGGAAGCAATCAGCCCCAGCATTTT
16	TRBV7-2	TRBD2	TRBJ2-5	.	CASSLGGGGLQETQYF	TGTGCCAGCAGCTTGGGTGGCGGGGGGTTGCAAGAGACCCAGTACTTC
16	TRBV20-1	TRBD2	TRBJ2-2	.	CSALTSGSVLVGELFF	TGCAGTGCTCTAACTAGCGGGAGTGTTTTGGTCGGGGAGCTGTTTTTT
14	TRBV5-1	TRBD2	TRBJ2-5	.	CASSGGTKQETQYF	TGCGCCAGCAGCGGAGGGACTAAACAAGAGACCCAGTACTTC